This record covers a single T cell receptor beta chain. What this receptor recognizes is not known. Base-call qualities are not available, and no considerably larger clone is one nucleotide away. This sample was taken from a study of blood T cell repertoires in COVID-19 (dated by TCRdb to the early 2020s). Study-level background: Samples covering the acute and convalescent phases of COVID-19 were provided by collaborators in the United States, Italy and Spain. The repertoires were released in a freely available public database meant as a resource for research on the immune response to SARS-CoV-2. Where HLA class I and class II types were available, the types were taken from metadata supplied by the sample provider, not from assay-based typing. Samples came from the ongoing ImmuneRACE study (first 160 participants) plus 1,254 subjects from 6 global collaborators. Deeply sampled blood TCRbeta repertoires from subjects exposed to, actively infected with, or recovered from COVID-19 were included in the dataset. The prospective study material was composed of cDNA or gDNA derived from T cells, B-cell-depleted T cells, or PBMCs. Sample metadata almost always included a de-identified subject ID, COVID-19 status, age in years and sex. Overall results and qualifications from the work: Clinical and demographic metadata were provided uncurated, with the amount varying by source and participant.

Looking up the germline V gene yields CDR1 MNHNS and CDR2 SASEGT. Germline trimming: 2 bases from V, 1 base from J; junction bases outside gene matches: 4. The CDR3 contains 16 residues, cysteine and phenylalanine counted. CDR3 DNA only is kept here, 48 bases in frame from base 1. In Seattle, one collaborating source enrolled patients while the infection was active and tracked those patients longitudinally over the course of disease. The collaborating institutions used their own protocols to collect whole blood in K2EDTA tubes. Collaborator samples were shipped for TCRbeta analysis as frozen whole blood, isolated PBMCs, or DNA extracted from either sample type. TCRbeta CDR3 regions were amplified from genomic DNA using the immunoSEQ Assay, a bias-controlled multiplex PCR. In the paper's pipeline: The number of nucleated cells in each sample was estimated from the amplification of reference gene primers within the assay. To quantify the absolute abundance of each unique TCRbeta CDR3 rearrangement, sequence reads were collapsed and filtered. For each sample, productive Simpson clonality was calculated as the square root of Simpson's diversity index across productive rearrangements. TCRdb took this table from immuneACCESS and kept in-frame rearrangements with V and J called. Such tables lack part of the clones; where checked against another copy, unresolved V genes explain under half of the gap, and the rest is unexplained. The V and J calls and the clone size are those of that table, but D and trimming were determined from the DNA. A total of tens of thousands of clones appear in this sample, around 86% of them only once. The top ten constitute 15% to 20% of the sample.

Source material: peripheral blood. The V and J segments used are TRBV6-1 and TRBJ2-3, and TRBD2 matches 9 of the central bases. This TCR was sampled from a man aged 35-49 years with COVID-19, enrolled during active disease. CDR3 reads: CASSERQRGGTDTQYF. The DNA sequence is TGTGCCAGCAGTGAACGACAGCGGGGGGGCACAGATACGCAGTATTTT.